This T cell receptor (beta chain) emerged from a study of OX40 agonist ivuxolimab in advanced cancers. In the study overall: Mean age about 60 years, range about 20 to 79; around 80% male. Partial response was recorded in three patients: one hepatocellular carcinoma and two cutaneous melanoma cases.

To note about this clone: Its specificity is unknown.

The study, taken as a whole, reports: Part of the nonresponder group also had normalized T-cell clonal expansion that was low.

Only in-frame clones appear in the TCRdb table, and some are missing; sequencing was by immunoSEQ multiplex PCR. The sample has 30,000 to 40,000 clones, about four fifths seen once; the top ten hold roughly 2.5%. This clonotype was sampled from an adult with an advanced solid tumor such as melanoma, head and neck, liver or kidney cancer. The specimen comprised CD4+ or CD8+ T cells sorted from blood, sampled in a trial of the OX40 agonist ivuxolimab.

The CDR3 here is CASSLGGDEQFF. The CDR3 coding sequence is TGTGCCAGCAGTTTAGGCGGGGATGAGCAGTTCTTC. V is TRBV28 and J is TRBJ2-1, with D perhaps TRBD2 (6 bases). Looked up from germline, CDR1 is MDHEN and CDR2 is SYDVKM. This CDR3 has 12 residues. V was cut by 2 bases and J by 8 bases, with 7 bases left in between.